This T cell receptor (beta chain) emerged from a study of cytomegalovirus exposure and HLA in healthy donors. General study results and limits: Highly shared sequence variants in one cluster were likely a sequencing artifact.

The CDR3 is 18 residues long. Per germline, CDR1 SGHRS and CDR2 YFSETQ. The trim removed 0 bases at V and 4 bases at J, leaving 9 bases unmatched. Researchers ran the PCR with 60 Vbeta and 13 Jbeta primers. Only in-frame clones appear in the TCRdb table, and some are missing; sequencing was by immunoSEQ multiplex PCR. The data hold approximately 100,000 clones, with about three quarters observed a single time. This clone was seen just once. Its matching antigen is unknown. The sample was PBMCs. This TCR was recovered from a man in his fifties or sixties in good health and CMV-seropositive. The V gene is TRBV5-1, the J gene TRBJ2-6; 8 nucleotides agree with TRBD1. The CDR3 protein is CASSLEWTGYSGANVLTF. The CDR3 bases are TGCGCCAGCAGCTTGGAGTGGACAGGGTATTCCGGGGCCAACGTCCTGACTTTC.